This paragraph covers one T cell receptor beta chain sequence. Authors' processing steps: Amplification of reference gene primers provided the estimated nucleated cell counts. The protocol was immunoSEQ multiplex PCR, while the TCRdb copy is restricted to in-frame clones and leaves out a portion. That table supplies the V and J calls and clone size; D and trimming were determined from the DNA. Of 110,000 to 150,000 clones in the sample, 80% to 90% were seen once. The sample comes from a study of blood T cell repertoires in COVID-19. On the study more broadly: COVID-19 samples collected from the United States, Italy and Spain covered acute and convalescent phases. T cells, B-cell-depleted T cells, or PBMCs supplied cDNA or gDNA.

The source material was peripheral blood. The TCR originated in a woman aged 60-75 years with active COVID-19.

The CDR3 is CASSLRLAHEQFF. CDR3 nucleotides: TGTGCCAGCAGTTTAAGACTAGCGCATGAGCAGTTCTTC. This chain connects TRBV12-3 or TRBV12-4 to TRBJ2-1; 8 nucleotides match TRBD2. CDR3 length: 13 amino acids. Losses at the gene ends were 2 bases for V and 8 bases for J; bases not matched to a gene: 2.